Shown below are 24 T cell receptor beta chains from a single sample sequenced in a study of blood T cell repertoires in COVID-19. Sequencing used immunoSEQ multiplex PCR; TCRdb keeps in-frame clones, though not all of them. The table records under 200,000 clones, roughly 82% of them present only once. Material for sequencing was PBMCs or T cells enriched from blood (not recorded which). The receptors shown here come from a woman aged 55-70 years with acute COVID-19.

This rearrangement joins TRBV9 to TRBJ1-1, with D uncertain. This CDR3 has 14 residues. Trimming removed 4 bases at V and 0 bases at J, with 10 bases between. CDR1 and CDR2 (germline): SGDLS, YYNGEE. In DNA, the CDR3 is TGTGCCAGCAGCCGAACGGGTATGAACACTGAAGCTTTCTTT. Its translation is CASSRTGMNTEAFF.

The chain recombines TRBV30 with TRBJ1-1; D gene uncertain. Trimming cost V 2 bases and J 3 bases, with 13 bases left between them. Germline loops: CDR1 GTSNPN, CDR2 SVGIG (reference sequence). This CDR3 has 14 residues. The chain's CDR3 is CAWSRLGSDTEAFF. CDR3 in DNA: TGTGCCTGGAGTAGGTTAGGGAGTGACACTGAAGCTTTCTTT.

This clone was picked up one time. The rearrangement joins TRBV3-1 (or the pseudogene TRBV3-2) to TRBJ1-2; D is undetermined. Trimming left V 0 bases short and J 8 bases short, with 19 bases between. The CDR3 extends over 16 amino acids. Germline CDR1 LGHDT, CDR2 YNNKEL (reference sequence). The CDR3 spells CASSQESGRGSSGYTF. CDR3 sequence (DNA): TGTGCCAGCAGCCAAGAGTCGGGGAGAGGGTCTTCGGGCTACACCTTC.

The chain uses TRBV29-1 and TRBJ1-3, with a weak D call TRBD1 (5 bases). Per the germline V gene, CDR1 is SQVTM and CDR2 is ANQGSEA. This CDR3 has 13 amino acids. Trimming removed 6 bases from V and 1 base from J, with 10 bases in between. As DNA, the CDR3 is TGCAGCGTCCTCCAGGGTTCTGGAAACACCATATATTTT. The encoded protein is CSVLQGSGNTIYF.

J is TRBJ1-2 and V is TRBV7-9; 7 nucleotides line up with TRBD1. V was pared by 5 bases and J by 2 bases, with 8 bases of the junction left unmatched. The germline V gene has CDR1 SEHNR and CDR2 FQNEAQ (reference sequence). The CDR3 length is 15 residues. As DNA, the CDR3 is TGTGCCAGCAGCCCTCGGGACAGTTTCAACTATGGCTACACCTTC. Translation: CASSPRDSFNYGYTF.

This sequence joins TRBV2 and TRBJ1-4, with 7 bases lining up with TRBD1. This CDR3 has 15 amino acids. Trimming cost V 4 bases and J 4 bases; bases outside gene matches: 6. Per the germline V gene, CDR1 is SNHLY and CDR2 is FYNNEI. The CDR3 is CASSVQGRNNEKLFF. Here the CDR3 DNA reads TGTGCCAGCAGTGTACAGGGGCGAAATAATGAAAAACTGTTTTTT.

This clone was seen repeatedly, ten times or more. This chain links TRBV5-5 with TRBJ1-6, with a tentative D call TRBD1 (5 bases). V was shortened by 3 bases and J by 7 bases, with 14 bases between the two germline ends. Germline V gives CDR1 SGHKS, CDR2 YYEKEE (reference sequence). The CDR3 runs 15 residues. CDR3 DNA sequence: TGTGCCAGCAGCTCTACGGGGGACCGAAATTCACCCCTCCACTTT. Translated, it gives CASSSTGDRNSPLHF.

The V and J genes are TRBV7-6 and TRBJ2-6; 9 nucleotides line up with TRBD1. The length of the CDR3 is 17 residues. Per the germline V gene, CDR1 is SGHVS and CDR2 is FNYEAQ. J was trimmed by 4 bases and V by 5 bases; bases with no gene match: 9. As DNA, the CDR3 is TGTGCCAGCAGCCTCGAAACAGGGGGCAGAGGGGCCAACGTCCTGACTTTC. Translated: CASSLETGGRGANVLTF.

The J gene is TRBJ1-5, the V gene TRBV19, with D unclear. Germline CDR1 reads LNHDA; CDR2 reads SQIVND (reference sequence). This CDR3 has 15 amino acids. The V gene lost 4 bases and the J gene lost 6 bases, with 16 bases spanning the gap. The CDR3 spells CASSRQVGIPQPQHF. Here the CDR3 DNA reads TGTGCCAGTAGTAGGCAGGTGGGCATTCCTCAGCCCCAGCATTTT.

The table lists this clone with a few counts. The genes are TRBV9 and TRBJ2-1, with D tentatively TRBD1 (7 bases). This CDR3 has 16 residues. Germline CDR1 SGDLS, CDR2 YYNGEE. V was clipped by 3 bases and J by 2 bases, with 15 bases between them. The CDR3 sequence is CASSGYAGQTYNEQFF. The CDR3 DNA reads as TGTGCCAGCAGCGGCTACGCGGGACAGACCTACAATGAGCAGTTCTTC.

The V and J genes are TRBV5-1 and TRBJ2-2, with TRBD1 matching over 8 bases. Germline CDR1 reads SGHRS; CDR2 reads YFSETQ. With V trimmed by 0 bases and J by 6 bases, 7 bases remained unmatched. The CDR3 runs to 16 residues. The CDR3, as DNA: TGCGCCAGCAGCTTGGTGGGCGGACAGGGCTCCGGGGAGCTGTTTTTT. It specifies CASSLVGGQGSGELFF.

Here the CDR3 reads CASSLAGGTGGTKLFF. DNA of the CDR3: TGTGCCAGCAGCTTAGCAGGGGGGACAGGGGGGACGAAACTGTTTTTT. The chain combines TRBV11-2 with TRBJ1-4; 11 nucleotides match TRBD1. J gave up 11 bases and V 1 base, and 9 bases lay outside the gene matches. CDR3 length: 16 residues. Germline CDR1 reads SGHAT; CDR2 reads FQNNGV.

V is TRBV7-2 and J is TRBJ2-3, with D hard to call. Looked up from germline, CDR1 is SGHTA and CDR2 is FQGNSA. Trimming pared 2 bases from V and 0 bases from J, leaving 9 bases between. This CDR3 region has 15 residues. The CDR3 is CASSLTSQSTDTQYF. The CDR3 DNA is TGTGCCAGCAGCTTAACGTCGCAGAGCACAGATACGCAGTATTTT.

The rearrangement links TRBV18 to TRBJ1-4; 9 positions agree with TRBD1. V lost 3 bases and J lost 8; bases outside the gene matches: 10. CDR3 size: 16 residues. From germline, CDR1 is KGHSH and CDR2 LQKENI. The CDR3 nucleotides read TGTGCCAGCTCACCGCCTAACAGGGGGCATAGCGAAAAACTGTTTTTT. Translation: CASSPPNRGHSEKLFF.

This clone appeared a few times. Written as DNA, the CDR3 is TGTGCCAGCAGCCAAGGATACGGGATCTCCTACAATGAGCAGTTCTTC. This gives the protein CASSQGYGISYNEQFF. This rearrangement joins TRBV3-1 (or the pseudogene TRBV3-2) to TRBJ2-1, with a tentative D call TRBD2 (5 bases). This CDR3 comprises 16 residues. Per the germline V gene, CDR1 is LGHDT and CDR2 is YNNKEL (reference sequence). Trimming removed 1 base at V and 0 bases at J, with 10 bases between.

This chain joins TRBV3-1 (or the pseudogene TRBV3-2) and TRBJ1-5, with TRBD1 identical over 7 bases. Germline CDR1 is LGHDT and CDR2 is YNNKEL (reference sequence). Losses at the gene ends were 3 bases for V and 6 bases for J; bases not matched to a gene: 8. The CDR3 totals 15 residues. As DNA, the CDR3 is TGTGCCAGCAGCCACTCCGGGACAGATAGTCAGCCCCAGCATTTT. Translating it yields CASSHSGTDSQPQHF.

The chain joins TRBV30 to TRBJ2-5; TRBD2 matches at 9 bases. V trimming: 5 bases; J trimming: 4 bases; junction bases outside the gene matches: 8. CDR1 and CDR2 from the germline V gene are GTSNPN and SVGIG (reference sequence). There are 14 residues in the CDR3. The CDR3 sequence is CAWGREGRIETQYF. CDR3 nucleotide sequence: TGTGCCTGGGGGCGGGAGGGCCGGATAGAGACCCAGTACTTC.

CDR3 DNA: TGTGCCAGCAGCGTAGCGCCAAACAGGGACGAGCAGTACTTC. Protein: CASSVAPNRDEQYF. The chain is built from TRBV9 and TRBJ2-7, with D possibly TRBD1 on 6 matching bases. Trimming shortened V by 0 bases and J by 5 bases, and 12 bases separated the two germline ends. The V gene's germline CDR1 is SGDLS and CDR2 YYNGEE. The CDR3 extends over 14 amino acids.

The chain links TRBV4-3 to TRBJ2-6; D remains ambiguous. This CDR3 region has 18 residues. Deletions cut 0 bases from V and 0 bases from J, with 12 bases between. Per germline, CDR1 LGHNA and CDR2 YSLEER. The CDR3 DNA reads as TGCGCCAGCAGCCAAGACTCTGGCAGGTTCTCTGGGGCCAACGTCCTGACTTTC. It codes for CASSQDSGRFSGANVLTF.

This clone was detected only once. In DNA, the CDR3 is TGTGCCAGCAGCAATGACAGGGTTACTGTGGTATTGGGCTACACCTTC. Protein product: CASSNDRVTVVLGYTF. This chain connects TRBV7-9 to TRBJ1-2; 7 bases match TRBD1. The CDR3 runs to 16 residues. CDR1 and CDR2 from the germline V gene are SEHNR and FQNEAQ (reference sequence). V gave up 5 bases and J gave up 8 bases; unmatched junction bases: 17.

This clone was detected only once. This chain links TRBV6-5 with TRBJ1-2; weak D call: TRBD1 (6 bases). The CDR3 consists of 14 residues. V lost 2 bases and J lost 4, with 11 bases in between. Germline V gives CDR1 MNHEY, CDR2 SVGAGI. This CDR3 reads CASSYRTTGYGYTF. The CDR3 DNA reads TGTGCCAGCAGTTACCGGACGACAGGCTATGGCTACACCTTC.

The chain carries TRBV4-2 and TRBJ2-1, with a possible D match to TRBD1 (5 bases). The V gene lost 0 bases and the J gene lost 0 bases, with 6 bases spanning the gap. Looked up from germline, CDR1 is LGHNA and CDR2 is YNFKEQ. The CDR3 contains 15 residues. The CDR3 sequence: CASSQDQGSYNEQFF. The DNA of the CDR3 is TGTGCCAGCAGCCAAGATCAGGGCTCCTACAATGAGCAGTTCTTC.

The CDR3 is CASSVAGQKETQYF. The CDR3 DNA is TGTGCCAGCAGCGTAGCAGGGCAGAAAGAGACCCAGTACTTC. The chain has TRBV9 and TRBJ2-5, with a possible D match to TRBD1 (5 bases). The V and J ends lost 0 bases and 3 bases respectively, with 9 bases between them. The germline CDR1 and CDR2 sequences are SGDLS and YYNGEE. The length of the CDR3 is 14 residues.

This clone was seen a handful of times. The V call is TRBV12-3 or TRBV12-4, the J call TRBJ2-5; TRBD2 matches at 7 bases. The trim removed 3 bases at V and 2 bases at J, leaving 0 bases unmatched. This CDR3 is 13 amino acids long. The CDR3 nucleotides read TGTGCCAGCAGTTTCGGGGGGCAAGAGACCCAGTACTTC. Translation: CASSFGGQETQYF.